The clone carrying this T cell receptor beta chain was picked up a small number of times. Original data processing: Cell counts per sample came from amplifying reference gene primers. The repertoire was sequenced with immunoSEQ multiplex PCR; TCRdb's copy has only in-frame clones and lacks some. V, J and clone size are those of that table, while D and trimming were read from the DNA. The sample lists 150,000 or so clones, 65% to 85% occurring once. These data come from a study of blood T cell repertoires in COVID-19. J gave up 1 base and V 5 bases, and 1 base lay outside the gene matches. The germline V gene has CDR1 SGHAT and CDR2 FQNNGV. This CDR3 has 13 residues.

The TCR was taken from a man in his fifties or sixties with active or convalescent COVID-19. Sequences were obtained from peripheral blood. V gene TRBV11-2 combines with J gene TRBJ2-5; TRBD2 aligns across 7 bases. CDR3: CASSRGVQETQYF. Written as DNA, the CDR3 is TGTGCCAGCAGCCGGGGGGTCCAAGAGACCCAGTACTTC.